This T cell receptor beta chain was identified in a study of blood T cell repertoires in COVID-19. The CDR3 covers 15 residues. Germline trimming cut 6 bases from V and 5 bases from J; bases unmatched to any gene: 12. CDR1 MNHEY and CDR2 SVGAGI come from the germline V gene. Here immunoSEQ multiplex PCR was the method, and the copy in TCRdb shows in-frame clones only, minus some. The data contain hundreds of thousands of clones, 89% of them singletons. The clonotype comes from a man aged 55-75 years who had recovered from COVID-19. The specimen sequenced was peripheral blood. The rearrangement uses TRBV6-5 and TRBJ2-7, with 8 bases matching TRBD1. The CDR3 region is CASRARTGRRNEQYF. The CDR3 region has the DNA TGTGCCAGCAGGGCAAGGACAGGGAGGAGAAACGAGCAGTACTTC.